This is a list of T cell receptor beta chains from one sample in a study of blood T cell repertoires in COVID-19. Generated by immunoSEQ multiplex PCR, the TCRdb table keeps only in-frame clones and is missing some. The sample carries about 140,000 clones, roughly 84% recorded once. The sample comprised peripheral blood. The receptors come from a man younger than 40 with COVID-19, enrolled during active disease. The conserved cysteine and the conserved F or W are not part of the CDR3 here.

V gene	J gene	CDR3 protein
TRBV12-3/TRBV12-4	TRBJ1-1	ASSLGQFTEAF
TRBV27	TRBJ1-5	ASSPRGERNQPQH
TRBV3-1/TRBV3-2	TRBJ2-3	ASSQELREADTQY
TRBV6-6	TRBJ1-3	ASSTPLDSSGNTIY
TRBV10-3	TRBJ2-7	AISDGLADEQY
TRBV19	TRBJ1-4	ASTSTGTGYEKLF
TRBV24-1	TRBJ2-3	ATSDLGTGASVTDTQY
TRBV15	TRBJ2-1	ATSTNRGPYNEQF
TRBV15	TRBJ1-4	ATSPLRFSPRDEKLF
TRBV6-2/TRBV6-3	TRBJ2-3	ASSFSGRETDTQY
TRBV11-2	TRBJ2-7	ASSAGTSYEQY
TRBV28	TRBJ1-5	ASSSVQGYQPQH
TRBV15	TRBJ2-2	ATSRDAGTSGSEF
TRBV28	TRBJ2-1	ASSFAGPEQF
TRBV13	TRBJ2-1	ASSLGLAGDFSYNEQF
TRBV7-9	TRBJ1-1	ASSLGRGRGTEAF
TRBV18	TRBJ2-3	ASSLNTDTQY
TRBV21-1	TRBJ2-1	ASSNNGTGNNEQF
TRBV6-2/TRBV6-3	TRBJ2-1	ASSLGLAGRNEQF
TRBV9	TRBJ2-7	ASSANQGSYEQY
TRBV14	TRBJ2-7	ASSQEKREGFLEQY
TRBV10-3	TRBJ1-1	AISLQGSNTEAF
TRBV19	TRBJ1-2	ASCTGNCDYGYT
TRBV19	TRBJ1-2	ASKPGWTGMYGYT
TRBV28	TRBJ1-2	ASSFTGIYGYT
TRBV3-1/TRBV3-2	TRBJ1-2	ASSQQQSVQGYT
TRBV5-4	TRBJ2-2	ASSLANRGVGTGELF
TRBV9	TRBJ2-1	ASSVDRLSPGEQF
TRBV21-1	TRBJ2-7	AIQGAGYEQY
TRBV6-2/TRBV6-3	TRBJ1-2	ASSQNYGYT
TRBV20-1	TRBJ2-1	SASTLWSQGLGSNEQF
TRBV11-3	TRBJ2-3	ASSSGRGTDTQY
TRBV7-2	TRBJ2-5	ASSLMPTPQETQY
TRBV28	TRBJ2-4	ASSYHGTGGFGNIQY
TRBV7-9	TRBJ1-2	ASSRAPGTDYYGYT
TRBV4-1	TRBJ2-2	ASSQRAAGSTGELF
TRBV6-5	TRBJ1-6	ASSRDYNSPLH
TRBV2	TRBJ2-1	ASESSAPVNEQF
TRBV24-1	TRBJ2-5	ATSDFLSGTGEETQY
TRBV6-2/TRBV6-3	TRBJ2-3	ASSPDRGRRADTQY
TRBV4-1	TRBJ1-1	ASSQGIGTGNTEAF
TRBV19	TRBJ2-2	ASRVTSGSIGELF
TRBV11-2	TRBJ2-2	ASSPRVGAYTGELF
TRBV4-3	TRBJ1-5	ASSQDLGTGSLHQH
TRBV6-5	TRBJ2-6	ASSYGGGGANVLT
TRBV29-1	TRBJ2-1	SVERQSYNEQF
TRBV12-3/TRBV12-4	TRBJ2-1	ASSFPGSEQF